Shown below are 8 T cell receptor beta chains from a single sample sequenced in a study of blood T cell repertoires in COVID-19. TCRdb's table, derived via immunoSEQ multiplex PCR, lists solely in-frame clones and lacks some. The sample has 300,000 to 350,000 clones, roughly 87% seen once. What was sequenced was peripheral blood. These receptors were collected from a man under 40 with COVID-19, enrolled during active disease.

V usage is TRBV25-1 and J usage is TRBJ1-3; TRBD1 matches at 7 bases. Germline values: CDR1 MGHDK, CDR2 SYGVNS. This CDR3 is 16 amino acids long. The ends lost 4 bases at V and 4 bases at J; junction bases unmatched: 10. In nucleotides, the CDR3 is TGTGCCAGCAGTGCCCCAGGGGGTGCTTACGGAAACACCATATATTTT. Residues: CASSAPGGAYGNTIYF.

V usage is TRBV6-2 or TRBV6-3 and J usage is TRBJ2-2; D may be TRBD2 (6 bases). The V gene lost 5 bases and the J gene lost 5 bases, with 18 bases spanning the gap. The germline CDR1 and CDR2 sequences are MNHEY and SVGEGT. This CDR3 has 16 residues. DNA for the CDR3: TGTGCCAGCAGTAGTGGTGTAAGCGGGTATACCGGGGAGCTGTTTTTT. As protein: CASSSGVSGYTGELFF.

This chain joins TRBV4-1 and TRBJ1-4; perhaps TRBD1 as D (5 bases). This CDR3 is built from 16 residues. Germline V gives CDR1 MGHRA, CDR2 YSYEKL. The ends were cut back, 1 base at V and 8 bases at J, with 17 bases in the middle. The CDR3 reads CASSQGMTEPMEKLFF. The CDR3 region has the DNA TGCGCCAGCAGCCAAGGGATGACAGAGCCTATGGAAAAACTGTTTTTT.

The gene calls are TRBV27 and TRBJ1-1; 11 bases are a match to TRBD1. Germline-derived CDR1 and CDR2 are MNHEY and SMNVEV (reference sequence). J gave up 4 bases and V 3 bases, and 4 bases lay outside the gene matches. The CDR3 contains 15 residues. The CDR3: CASSLDRGRGTEAFF. CDR3 bases: TGTGCCAGCAGTTTGGACAGGGGGCGCGGCACTGAAGCTTTCTTT.

This clone was found once. The V gene is TRBV19, the J gene TRBJ2-2; a weak D match, TRBD1 (5 bases). Per the germline V gene, CDR1 is LNHDA and CDR2 is SQIVND (reference sequence). The CDR3 extends over 15 amino acids. V was clipped by 5 bases and J by 1 base, with 11 bases between them. The CDR3: CASSFRQGNTGELFF. The CDR3 nucleotides read TGTGCCAGTAGTTTCCGGCAGGGGAACACCGGGGAGCTGTTTTTT.

The CDR3, as DNA: TGCAGCGTTGAGGCTCACAGGGTCCAGACCCAGTACTTC. It yields the protein CSVEAHRVQTQYF. The chain joins TRBV29-1 to TRBJ2-5; D possibly corresponds to TRBD1 (6 bases). V dropped 3 bases and J dropped 6 bases, with 14 bases sitting between them. CDR1 is SQVTM and CDR2 is ANQGSEA in the germline V gene. This CDR3 comprises 13 residues. The variable domain in full, with the rest retrieved from reference TRBV29-1 and TRBJ2-5, is SAVISQKPSRDICQRGTSLTIQCQVDSQVTMMFWYRQQPGQSLTLIATANQGSEATYESGFVIDKFPISRPNLTFSTLTVSNMSPEDSSIYLCSVEAHRVQTQYFGPGTRLLVL.

This clone was recorded once. The rearrangement links TRBV6-5 to TRBJ2-1; TRBD1 agrees at 10 bases. Looked up from germline, CDR1 is MNHEY and CDR2 is SVGAGI. The CDR3 totals 15 residues. V lost 5 bases and J lost 6; bases outside the gene matches: 7. DNA of the CDR3: TGTGCCAGCAGTAGCACCTGGACAGGGGGCAATGAGCAGTTCTTC. Translated, it gives CASSSTWTGGNEQFF.

The chain links TRBV19 to TRBJ1-2, with 8 bases fitting TRBD1. The CDR3 spans 14 residues. The germline V gene encodes CDR1 LNHDA and CDR2 SQIVND (reference sequence). The trim removed 4 bases at V and 5 bases at J, leaving 6 bases unmatched. CDR3 in DNA: TGTGCCAGTAGTAGCTCCGGGACAGGTTATGGCTACACCTTC. Protein product: CASSSSGTGYGYTF.